Listed here are 7 T cell receptor beta chains from one sample, sequenced in a study of blood T cell dynamics during melanoma immunotherapy. TCRdb's copy holds only in-frame clones and misses some; the assay was immunoSEQ multiplex PCR. This sample has 15,000 to 20,000 clones; about 94% occur once, and the top ten carry over 0.2%. The time point was: week 3, after first cycle of checkpoint inhibitor. Sequenced material: effector memory CD8+ T cells from blood, taken from a patient treated with checkpoint blockade. The receptors derive from a human donor with melanoma.

The chain carries TRBV28 and TRBJ2-7; D gene unclear. The V gene's germline CDR1 is MDHEN and CDR2 SYDVKM. The CDR3 contains 11 residues. The V gene lost 5 bases and the J gene lost 5 bases, with 7 bases spanning the gap. The CDR3 DNA reads as TGTGCCAGCAGTAACTGGAACGAGCAGTACTTC. Its protein product is CASSNWNEQYF.

The chain is built from TRBV29-1 and TRBJ1-1, with D hard to call. Germline-derived CDR1 and CDR2 are SQVTM and ANQGSEA. The V gene lost 5 bases and the J gene lost 1 base, with 5 bases spanning the gap. The CDR3 extends over 11 amino acids. CDR3 DNA sequence: TGCAGCGTTCTAGGGAACACTGAAGCTTTCTTT. Its translation is CSVLGNTEAFF.

DNA for the CDR3: TGTGCCAGCAGCTTAATGGGGGAGTCAGATACGCAGTATTTT. Encoded protein: CASSLMGESDTQYF. This chain joins TRBV7-3 and TRBJ2-3; D possibly matches TRBD1 or TRBD2 (5 bases each). The CDR3 spans 14 residues. V was trimmed by 1 base and J by 4 bases, leaving 9 bases between them. Germline CDR1 is SGHTA and CDR2 is FQGTGA. Full variable domain (rest looked up from reference TRBV7-3 and TRBJ2-3): GAGVSQTPSNKVTEKGKYVELRCDPISGHTALYWYRQSLGQGPEFLIYFQGTGAADDSGLPNDRFFAVRPEGSVSTLKIQRTERGDSAVYLCASSLMGESDTQYFGPGTRLTVL.

The V gene is TRBV27, the J gene TRBJ2-7; TRBD2 matches at 10 bases. Germline CDR1 and CDR2: MNHEY and SMNVEV (reference sequence). This CDR3 contains 14 residues. Germline trimming cut 2 bases from V and 4 bases from J; bases unmatched to any gene: 2. The CDR3 DNA follows: TGTGCCAGCAGTTTACGAGCGGGAGGGTACGAGCAGTACTTC. It codes for CASSLRAGGYEQYF.

The chain links TRBV29-1 to TRBJ2-1, with 9 bases lining up with TRBD2. The junction had 13 bases not matched to a gene; V was cut back by 7 bases and J by 6 bases. The CDR3 is made up of 15 amino acids. Germline CDR1 SQVTM, CDR2 ANQGSEA. The CDR3 protein is CSAPPREGLSNEQFF. The CDR3 nucleotides are TGCAGCGCACCCCCGCGGGAGGGCCTTTCCAATGAGCAGTTCTTC.

The chain uses TRBV6-1 and TRBJ2-3, with a weak D call TRBD1 (5 bases). Per the germline V gene, CDR1 is MNHNS and CDR2 is SASEGT. There are 16 residues in the CDR3. Deletions cut 2 bases from V and 2 bases from J, with 14 bases between. CDR3: CASSELAGMVTDTQYF. CDR3 nucleotides: TGTGCCAGCAGTGAACTCGCAGGGATGGTCACAGATACGCAGTATTTT.

This clone has a single count. This chain joins TRBV13 and TRBJ2-4, with D perhaps matching TRBD2 (6 bases). Trimming removed 4 bases from V and 8 bases from J, with 21 bases in between. This CDR3 has 16 residues. Looked up from germline, CDR1 is PRHDT and CDR2 is FYEKMQ (reference sequence). Here the CDR3 DNA reads TGTGCCAGCAGCTCAAAAGGATGGGGGGTAGTGGACATTCAGTACTTC. Translated, it gives CASSSKGWGVVDIQYF.